The following is a T cell receptor beta chain sequence with its context. Its specificity is unknown. The PCR contained 60 Vbeta and 13 Jbeta primers. Assay used: immunoSEQ multiplex PCR; TCRdb lists only in-frame clones, some missing. The sample has some 200,000 clones, 60% to 85% seen once. This sample was taken from a study of cytomegalovirus exposure and HLA in healthy donors. General observations from the study: The study flagged around 160 TCR beta chains as cytomegalovirus-associated. In an earlier analysis, in 587 donors, most V segments appeared productive either ~87% or ~30% of the time. Among the most significant clusters, several appeared linked to common viral pathogens in a later analysis. The records held CMV serostatus as the only immune exposure information.

CDR1 is MGHRA, CDR2 YSYEKL, per germline. The CDR3 contains 18 residues. Trimming shortened V by 1 base and J by 5 bases, and 23 bases separated the two germline ends. The J gene is TRBJ1-1, the V gene TRBV4-1, with D possibly matching TRBD1 (6 bases). The sample was PBMCs. The sequence was collected from a man aged 40-55 years in good health and CMV-seronegative. As DNA, the CDR3 is TGCGCCAGCAGCCAAGTGAGGGAGATGGGGGCTTCTTGGACTGAAGCTTTCTTT. It specifies CASSQVREMGASWTEAFF.